One sample yielded the 18 T cell receptor beta chains listed below, sequenced in a study of graft-versus-host responses after intestinal transplantation. Their recognized antigens are unknown. Measured with immunoSEQ multiplex PCR; TCRdb has only the in-frame clones, and not every one. The sample carries tens of thousands of clones, around nine tenths recorded once. Material: unstimulated CD4+ T cells sorted from spleen or lymph node cells, obtained before transplant. Source of these receptors: a human donor who was the organ donor for an intestinal transplant.

This chain connects TRBV28 to TRBJ2-7; 7 bases map to TRBD1. V lost 5 bases to trimming and J lost 2 bases; unmatched junction nucleotides: 12. Germline V gene data show CDR1 as MDHEN and CDR2 as SYDVKM. This CDR3 spans 16 amino acids. CDR3 protein: CASSRGPRGSAYEQYF. The CDR3 coding sequence is TGTGCCAGCAGTAGGGGGCCAAGGGGGAGTGCCTACGAGCAGTACTTC.

This rearrangement joins TRBV6-1 to TRBJ1-4; D gene ambiguous. V was trimmed by 4 bases and J by 7 bases, leaving 13 bases between them. Germline loops: CDR1 MNHNS, CDR2 SASEGT. CDR3 length: 14 amino acids. The CDR3 sequence: CASSVGHGSEKLFF. The CDR3 bases are TGTGCCAGCAGTGTGGGCCATGGGAGTGAAAAACTGTTTTTT.

The V gene is TRBV19, the J gene TRBJ2-3; a weak D match, TRBD2 (5 bases). The germline gives CDR1 LNHDA, CDR2 SQIVND (reference sequence). CDR3 length equals 15 residues. V was clipped by 5 bases and J by 6 bases, with 18 bases between them. The CDR3 coding sequence is TGTGCCAGTAGTTTGATCTCTACGGGATTGGATACGCAGTATTTT. Amino acid sequence: CASSLISTGLDTQYF.

CDR3 loop: CASSFGGNTEAFF. The CDR3 DNA follows: TGTGCCAGCAGCTTTGGTGGGAACACTGAAGCTTTCTTT. The chain couples TRBV11-2 to TRBJ1-1; unclear D gene. V was cut by 3 bases and J by 1 base, with 6 bases left in between. There are 13 residues in the CDR3. The germline gives CDR1 SGHAT, CDR2 FQNNGV.

This chain connects TRBV28 to TRBJ2-7; 8 bases are shared with TRBD2. Germline-derived CDR1 and CDR2 are MDHEN and SYDVKM. The V gene end was trimmed by 3 bases and the J gene end by 1 base; junction bases not matched to a gene: 5. CDR3 length equals 15 residues. CDR3 residues: CASSFTSGASYEQYF. The CDR3 DNA is TGTGCCAGCAGTTTCACTAGCGGTGCTTCCTACGAGCAGTACTTC.

About this clone: Other DNA sequences within the sample encode an identical CDR3. The V gene is TRBV2, the J gene TRBJ2-7; no reliable D call. V was cut by 4 bases and J by 4 bases, with 5 bases left in between. There are 11 residues in the CDR3. CDR1 and CDR2 (germline): SNHLY, FYNNEI. The CDR3 here is CASSVKYEQYF. CDR3 in DNA: TGTGCCAGCAGTGTTAAATACGAGCAGTACTTC.

J is TRBJ2-2 and V is TRBV28; D may match TRBD1 or TRBD2 (5 bases each). V was shortened by 5 bases and J by 4 bases, with 14 bases between the two germline ends. The CDR3 runs to 15 residues. Per germline, CDR1 MDHEN and CDR2 SYDVKM. The CDR3 protein is CASSPGPTGTGELFF. The DNA of the CDR3 is TGTGCCAGCAGTCCGGGACCGACGGGCACCGGGGAGCTGTTTTTT.

The gene calls are TRBV6-8 and TRBJ1-1, with D uncertain. Germline V gene lookup returns CDR1 MNHGY and CDR2 SAAAGT. Trimming took 9 bases from V and 1 from J, leaving 6 bases between them. CDR3 size: 11 residues. The CDR3 region has the DNA TGTGCCAGACCGGGGAACACTGAAGCTTTCTTT. It codes for CARPGNTEAFF.

The chain has TRBV4-2 and TRBJ2-3; 8 bases fit TRBD2. With 0 bases clipped from V and 5 bases from J, the junction kept 13 bases outside the gene matches. The germline gives CDR1 LGHNA, CDR2 YNFKEQ. The CDR3 consists of 18 residues. The CDR3 coding sequence is TGTGCCAGCAGCCAAGATAATGTCGCGGGACTAGGGGGAGATACGCAGTATTTT. Residues: CASSQDNVAGLGGDTQYF.

In its sample, this clone was seen once. Written as DNA, the CDR3 is TGTGCCATCAGTGAGTCCCGTCCGGGCCTGACGTTCGAGCAGTTCTTC. This translates into CAISESRPGLTFEQFF. This sequence joins TRBV10-3 and TRBJ2-1; D is ambiguous. Germline CDR1 ENHRY, CDR2 SYGVKD. V lost 0 bases to trimming and J lost 10 bases, with 19 bases between them. The CDR3 runs to 16 residues.

This chain links TRBV9 with TRBJ2-3; D perhaps matches TRBD2 (7 bases). Between the trimmed V and J ends, which lost 0 bases and 0 bases, there was a span of 11 bases. The germline gives CDR1 SGDLS, CDR2 YYNGEE. The CDR3 runs 16 residues. The CDR3 nucleotides read TGTGCCAGCAGCGTAGTCGGGGGGCTTAGCACAGATACGCAGTATTTT. Residues: CASSVVGGLSTDTQYF.

Details on this clone: The junction shows a germline mismatch at one end, possibly a read error. The V gene is TRBV10-3, the J gene TRBJ2-3; TRBD1 matches at 9 bases. The CDR3 runs 16 residues. The germline V gene has CDR1 ENHRY and CDR2 SYGVKD. CDR3 protein: CVISVTRDRDPDTQYF. CDR3 nucleotides: TGTGTCATCAGTGTGACCCGGGACAGGGACCCAGATACGCAGTATTTT.

The V gene is TRBV27, the J gene TRBJ2-3, with 11 positions matching TRBD2. The CDR3 extends over 14 amino acids. Trimming cost V 10 bases and J 2 bases; bases outside gene matches: 5. The germline CDR1 and CDR2 sequences are MNHEY and SMNVEV (reference sequence). The CDR3 loop is CATRLAGLTDTQYF. CDR3 DNA sequence: TGTGCCACCAGACTAGCGGGGCTCACAGATACGCAGTATTTT.

The rearrangement uses TRBV4-3 and TRBJ1-3, with TRBD1 as a possible D gene (5 bases). Deletions cut 1 base from V and 0 bases from J, with 13 bases between. Germline CDR1 reads LGHNA; CDR2 reads YSLEER. The CDR3 consists of 17 residues. CDR3: CASSQATWTSSGNTIYF. For the CDR3, the DNA is TGCGCCAGCAGCCAAGCGACCTGGACAAGCTCTGGAAACACCATATATTTT.

The gene calls are TRBV15 and TRBJ2-2, with no clear D. CDR1 LNHNV and CDR2 YYDKDF come from the germline V gene (reference sequence). Trimming removed 6 bases from V and 3 bases from J, with 8 bases in between. This CDR3 spans 13 amino acids. In DNA form, the CDR3 reads TGTGCCACCAGTACACAGTACACCGGGGAGCTGTTTTTT. It codes for CATSTQYTGELFF.

The chain has TRBV9 and TRBJ2-3; perhaps TRBD2 as D (6 bases). Trimming left V 4 bases short and J 4 bases short, with 19 bases between. From germline, CDR1 is SGDLS and CDR2 YYNGEE. The CDR3 is 16 amino acids. CDR3: CASSPTVGGMADTQYF. The CDR3, as DNA: TGTGCCAGCAGCCCCACCGTGGGAGGAATGGCAGATACGCAGTATTTT. Combining the CDR3 with reference TRBV9 and TRBJ2-3 gives the whole variable domain DSGVTQTPKHLITATGQRVTLRCSPRSGDLSVYWYQQSLDQGLQFLIQYYNGEERAKGNILERFSAQQFPDLHSELNLSSLELGDSALYFCASSPTVGGMADTQYFGPGTRLTVL.

The rearrangement links TRBV7-9 to TRBJ2-5, with D possibly being TRBD2 (5 bases). The J call is uncertain, as TRBJ2-7 better fits the DNA end. Germline assignment: CDR1 SEHNR and CDR2 FQNEAQ (reference sequence). This CDR3 contains 15 residues. The CDR3 sequence is CATLRFEGASYEQYF. The CDR3 bases are TGTGCCACCCTGAGGTTCGAGGGCGCCTCTTACGAGCAGTACTTC.

CDR3 region: CAWSPFGTNSYEQYF. In DNA, the CDR3 is TGTGCCTGGAGTCCTTTTGGGACTAACTCCTACGAGCAGTACTTC. The J gene is TRBJ2-7, the V gene TRBV30; TRBD2 matches at 7 bases. V trimming: 2 bases; J trimming: 0 bases; junction bases outside the gene matches: 7. The germline V gene has CDR1 GTSNPN and CDR2 SVGIG (reference sequence). This CDR3 has 15 residues.